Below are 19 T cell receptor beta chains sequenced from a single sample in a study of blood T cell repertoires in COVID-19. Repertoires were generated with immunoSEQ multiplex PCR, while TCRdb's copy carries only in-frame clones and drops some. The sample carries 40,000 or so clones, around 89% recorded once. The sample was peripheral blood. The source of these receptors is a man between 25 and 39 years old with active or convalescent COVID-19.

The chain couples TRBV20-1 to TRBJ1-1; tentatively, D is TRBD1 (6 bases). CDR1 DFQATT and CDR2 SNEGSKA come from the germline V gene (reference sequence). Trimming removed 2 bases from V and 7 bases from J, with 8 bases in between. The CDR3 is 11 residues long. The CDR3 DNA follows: TGCAGTGCTAGAACAGGGCTTGAAGCTTTCTTT. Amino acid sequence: CSARTGLEAFF.

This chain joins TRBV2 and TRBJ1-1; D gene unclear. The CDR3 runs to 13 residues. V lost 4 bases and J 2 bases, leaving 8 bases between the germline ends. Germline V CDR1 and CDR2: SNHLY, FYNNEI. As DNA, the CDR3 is TGTGCCAGCAGTGTATTGAGAAACACTGAAGCTTTCTTT. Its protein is CASSVLRNTEAFF.

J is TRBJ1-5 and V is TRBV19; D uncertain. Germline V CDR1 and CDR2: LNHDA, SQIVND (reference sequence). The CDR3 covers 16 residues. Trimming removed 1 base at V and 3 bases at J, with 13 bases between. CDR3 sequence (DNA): TGTGCCAGTAGTATAGCCCAAGTTATGGCCAATCAGCCCCAGCATTTT. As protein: CASSIAQVMANQPQHF.

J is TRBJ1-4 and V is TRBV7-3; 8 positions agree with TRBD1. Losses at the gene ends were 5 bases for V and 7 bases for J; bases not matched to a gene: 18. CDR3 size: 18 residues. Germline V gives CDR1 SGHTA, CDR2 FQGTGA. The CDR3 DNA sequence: TGTGCCAGCAGCGAAAAGGGACGGACAGGGAGACTAGGTGAAAAACTGTTTTTT. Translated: CASSEKGRTGRLGEKLFF.

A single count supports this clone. For the CDR3, the DNA is TGTGCCAGCAGTCAGGGGAGAAAACTGTTTTTT. It is translated as CASSQGRKLFF. The chain carries TRBV27 and TRBJ1-4; weak D call: TRBD1 (6 bases). Germline CDR1 reads MNHEY; CDR2 reads SMNVEV (reference sequence). V gave up 5 bases and J gave up 10 bases, with 8 bases separating them. This CDR3 is built from 11 residues.

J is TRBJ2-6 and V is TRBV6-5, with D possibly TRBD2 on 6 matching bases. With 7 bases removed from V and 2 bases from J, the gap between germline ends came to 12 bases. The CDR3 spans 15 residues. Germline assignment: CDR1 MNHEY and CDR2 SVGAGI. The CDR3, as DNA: TGTGCCAGCATCACGTGGGGGGCTGGGGCCAACGTCCTGACTTTC. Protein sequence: CASITWGAGANVLTF.

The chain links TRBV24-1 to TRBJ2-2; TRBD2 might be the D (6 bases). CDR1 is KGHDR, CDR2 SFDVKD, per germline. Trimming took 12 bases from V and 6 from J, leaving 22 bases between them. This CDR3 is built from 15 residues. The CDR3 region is CARQSPGRRAGELFF. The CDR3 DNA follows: TGTGCCCGACAGTCCCCCGGACGGAGGGCCGGGGAGCTGTTTTTT.

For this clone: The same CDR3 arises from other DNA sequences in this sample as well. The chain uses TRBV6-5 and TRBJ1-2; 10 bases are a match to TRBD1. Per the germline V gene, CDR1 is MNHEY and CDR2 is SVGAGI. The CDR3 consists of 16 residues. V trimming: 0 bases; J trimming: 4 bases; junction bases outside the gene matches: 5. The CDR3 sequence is CASSYSRTGGGYGYTF. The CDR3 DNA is TGTGCCAGCAGTTACTCCCGGACAGGGGGTGGCTATGGCTACACCTTC.

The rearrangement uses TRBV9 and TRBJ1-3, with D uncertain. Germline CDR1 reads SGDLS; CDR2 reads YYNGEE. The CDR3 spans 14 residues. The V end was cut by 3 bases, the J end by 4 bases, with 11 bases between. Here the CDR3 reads CASSEEAGGNTIYF. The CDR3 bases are TGTGCCAGCAGCGAGGAGGCGGGGGGAAACACCATATATTTT.

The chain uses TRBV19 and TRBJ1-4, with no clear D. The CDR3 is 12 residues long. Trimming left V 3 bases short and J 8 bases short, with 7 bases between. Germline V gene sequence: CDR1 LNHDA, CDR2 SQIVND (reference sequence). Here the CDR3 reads CASSIGREKLFF. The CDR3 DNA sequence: TGTGCCAGTAGTATTGGGAGAGAAAAACTGTTTTTT.

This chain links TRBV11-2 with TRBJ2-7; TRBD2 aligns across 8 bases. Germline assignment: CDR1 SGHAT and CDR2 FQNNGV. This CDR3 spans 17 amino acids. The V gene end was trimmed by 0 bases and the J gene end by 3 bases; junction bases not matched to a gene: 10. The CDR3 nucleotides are TGTGCCAGCAGCTTAGATTTGCGCGGGGGGTCCCTCTACGAGCAGTACTTC. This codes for CASSLDLRGGSLYEQYF.

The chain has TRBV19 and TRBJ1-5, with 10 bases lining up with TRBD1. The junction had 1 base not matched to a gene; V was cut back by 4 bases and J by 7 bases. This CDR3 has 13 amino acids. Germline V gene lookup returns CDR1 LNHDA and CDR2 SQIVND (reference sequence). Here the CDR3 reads CASSRDRGQPQHF. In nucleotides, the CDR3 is TGTGCCAGTAGTAGGGACAGGGGCCAGCCCCAGCATTTT.

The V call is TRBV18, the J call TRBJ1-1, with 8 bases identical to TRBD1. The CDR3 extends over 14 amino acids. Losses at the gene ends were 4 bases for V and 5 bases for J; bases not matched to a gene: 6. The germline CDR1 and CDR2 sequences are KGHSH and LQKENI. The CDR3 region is CASSQGQGLTEAFF. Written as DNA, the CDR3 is TGTGCCAGCTCACAAGGACAGGGTTTGACTGAAGCTTTCTTT.

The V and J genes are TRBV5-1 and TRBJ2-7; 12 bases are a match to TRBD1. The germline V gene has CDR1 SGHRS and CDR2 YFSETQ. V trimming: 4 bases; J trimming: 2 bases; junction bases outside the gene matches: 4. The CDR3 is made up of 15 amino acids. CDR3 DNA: TGCGCCAGCAGCCTGAGGGACAGGGGGCCCTACGAGCAGTACTTC. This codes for CASSLRDRGPYEQYF.

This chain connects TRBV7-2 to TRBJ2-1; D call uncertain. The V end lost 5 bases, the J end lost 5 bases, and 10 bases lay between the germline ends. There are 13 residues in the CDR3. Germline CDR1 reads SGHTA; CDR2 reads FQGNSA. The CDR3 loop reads CASSNYRDNEQFF. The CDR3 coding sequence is TGTGCCAGCAGCAACTACCGAGACAATGAGCAGTTCTTC.

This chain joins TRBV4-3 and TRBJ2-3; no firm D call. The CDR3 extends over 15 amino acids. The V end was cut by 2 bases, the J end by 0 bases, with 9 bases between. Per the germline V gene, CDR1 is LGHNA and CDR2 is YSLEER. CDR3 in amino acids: CASSQTVTSTDTQYF. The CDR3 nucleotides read TGCGCCAGCAGCCAAACAGTTACCAGCACAGATACGCAGTATTTT.

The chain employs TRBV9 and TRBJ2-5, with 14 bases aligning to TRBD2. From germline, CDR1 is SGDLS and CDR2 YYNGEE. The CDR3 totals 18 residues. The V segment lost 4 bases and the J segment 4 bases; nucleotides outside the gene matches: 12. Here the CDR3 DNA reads TGTGCCAGCAGCACCCAGACAGGGACTAGCGGGAGACGAGAGACCCAGTACTTC. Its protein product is CASSTQTGTSGRRETQYF.

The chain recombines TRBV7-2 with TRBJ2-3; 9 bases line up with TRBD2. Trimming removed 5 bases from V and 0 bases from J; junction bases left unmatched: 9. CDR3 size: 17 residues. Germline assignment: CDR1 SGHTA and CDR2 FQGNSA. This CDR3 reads CASSHRVAGGSTDTQYF. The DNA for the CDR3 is TGTGCCAGCAGCCATAGGGTGGCGGGAGGGAGCACAGATACGCAGTATTTT.

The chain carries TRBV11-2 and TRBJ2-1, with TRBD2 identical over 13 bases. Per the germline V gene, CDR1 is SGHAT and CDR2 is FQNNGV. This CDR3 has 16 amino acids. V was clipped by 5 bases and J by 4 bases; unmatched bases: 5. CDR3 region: CASSQGLAGLYNEQFF. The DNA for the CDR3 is TGTGCCAGCAGCCAGGGACTAGCGGGGCTATACAATGAGCAGTTCTTC.